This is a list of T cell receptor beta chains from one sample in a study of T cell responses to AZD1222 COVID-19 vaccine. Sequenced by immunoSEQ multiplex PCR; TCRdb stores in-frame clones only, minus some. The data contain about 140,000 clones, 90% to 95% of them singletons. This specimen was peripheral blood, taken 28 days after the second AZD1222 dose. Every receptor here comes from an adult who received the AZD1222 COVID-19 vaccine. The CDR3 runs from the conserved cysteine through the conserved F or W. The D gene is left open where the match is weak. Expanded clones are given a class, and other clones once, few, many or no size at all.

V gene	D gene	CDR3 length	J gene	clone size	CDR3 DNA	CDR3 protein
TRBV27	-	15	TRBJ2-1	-	TGTGCCAGCAGTTTAGGACATCCCTCCTACAATGAGCAGTTCTTC	CASSLGHPSYNEQFF
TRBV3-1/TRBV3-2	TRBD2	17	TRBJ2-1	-	TGTGCCAGCAGCCCGACTACCGGGACTAGCGGTCCCAATGAGCAGTTCTTC	CASSPTTGTSGPNEQFF
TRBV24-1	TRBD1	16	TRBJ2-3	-	TGTGCCACCAGTGATTTTTCGACAGGGTCCACAGATACGCAGTATTTT	CATSDFSTGSTDTQYF
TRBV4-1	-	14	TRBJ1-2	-	TGCGCCAGCAGCCACGGGGGGGCGGTCTATGGCTACACCTTC	CASSHGGAVYGYTF
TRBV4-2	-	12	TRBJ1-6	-	TGTGCCAGCAGCTTAGGGAATTCACCCCTCCACTTT	CASSLGNSPLHF
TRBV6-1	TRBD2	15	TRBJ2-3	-	TGTGCCAGCAGTGAAGTGGCGGGGGGGACAGATACGCAGTATTTT	CASSEVAGGTDTQYF
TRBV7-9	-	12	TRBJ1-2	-	TGTGCCAGCAGCTTAGTCGTTGGAGACTACACCTTC	CASSLVVGDYTF
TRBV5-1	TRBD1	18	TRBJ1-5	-	TGCGCCAGCAGATCGCGCGGGACAGGGGAATATAGCAATCAGCCCCAGCATTTT	CASRSRGTGEYSNQPQHF
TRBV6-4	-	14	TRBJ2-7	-	TGTGCCAGCATCGCCTTTTGGGGGATCCACGAGCAGTACTTC	CASIAFWGIHEQYF
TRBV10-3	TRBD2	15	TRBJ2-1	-	TGTGCCATCCAACCCCTAGCGGGAGACTACAATGAGCAGTTCTTC	CAIQPLAGDYNEQFF
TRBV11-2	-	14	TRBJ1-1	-	TGTGCCAGCAGCTTAGCAGGGTGGGGCACTGAAGCTTTCTTT	CASSLAGWGTEAFF
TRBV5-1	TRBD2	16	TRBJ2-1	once	TGCGCCAGCAGCCCACCCGGGCGGGGGGATTACAATGAGCAGTTCTTC	CASSPPGRGDYNEQFF
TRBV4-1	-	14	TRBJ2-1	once	TGCGCCAGCAGCCAAGGTTGGACGGCGAATGAGCAGTTCTTC	CASSQGWTANEQFF
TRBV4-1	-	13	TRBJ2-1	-	TGCGCCAGCAGCAACCAGAACTACAATGAGCAGTTCTTC	CASSNQNYNEQFF
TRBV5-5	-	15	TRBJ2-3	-	TGTGCCAGCAGCTTGAGTTGGGGGAGCACAGATACGCAGTATTTT	CASSLSWGSTDTQYF
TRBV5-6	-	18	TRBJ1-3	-	TGTGCCAGCAGCTTGGGTGGGCCAGACGACCCAGATCCAAACACCATATATTTT	CASSLGGPDDPDPNTIYF